A single sample is the source of the 27 T cell receptor beta chains below, sequenced in a study of shared clonotypes between healthy human individuals. The table came from immunoSEQ multiplex PCR; TCRdb's copy has only in-frame clones and leaves some out. The data hold some 2.3 million clones, with more than 80% observed a single time. Sequenced material: naive CD4+ T cells from PBMCs. Subset: CD45RA+ positively selected. These receptors were taken from a man aged 18-30 years in good health. Some clones in this sample may be carry-over from other donors' samples.

V and J are TRBV6-5 and TRBJ2-7, with 10 bases that match TRBD2. The CDR3 covers 14 residues. The trim removed 5 bases at V and 4 bases at J, leaving 5 bases unmatched. The germline gives CDR1 MNHEY, CDR2 SVGAGI. CDR3 loop: CASSPLAGRYEQYF. The DNA for the CDR3 is TGTGCCAGCAGTCCACTAGCGGGACGTTACGAGCAGTACTTC.

V gene TRBV19 combines with J gene TRBJ2-4; D is undetermined. This CDR3 has 14 amino acids. Trimming stripped 7 bases from V and 8 bases from J, with 18 bases between. Germline CDR1 LNHDA, CDR2 SQIVND (reference sequence). CDR3 loop: CASNGYPTGDIQYF. The CDR3 nucleotides read TGTGCCAGTAATGGCTACCCCACTGGGGACATTCAGTACTTC.

The rearrangement uses TRBV7-2 and TRBJ2-3, with D perhaps matching TRBD2 (5 bases). The CDR3 is 14 residues long. V lost 8 bases and J lost 4, with 16 bases in between. CDR1 and CDR2 from the germline V gene are SGHTA and FQGNSA. In nucleotides, the CDR3 is TGTGCCAGCCTCTTAGGAACCGGGGCAGATACGCAGTATTTT. Its translation: CASLLGTGADTQYF.

With regard to this clone: Mismatch with germline at one junction end may stem from a read error. The rearrangement links TRBV6-1 to TRBJ1-4; 8 nucleotides match TRBD1. Germline V CDR1 and CDR2: MNHNS, SASEGT. The CDR3 has 17 amino acids. The CDR3, as DNA: TGTGCCAGCAATGAAGGTTTTACAGCAGGGGGCTATGAAAAACTGTTTTTT. It encodes CASNEGFTAGGYEKLFF.

This chain joins TRBV7-8 and TRBJ2-7; D is perhaps TRBD1 or TRBD2 (6 bases each). The V and J ends lost 5 bases and 0 bases respectively, with 17 bases between them. The length of the CDR3 is 16 residues. From germline, CDR1 is SGHVS and CDR2 FQNEAQ. CDR3 loop: CASSPRGTQSSYEQYF. The CDR3 DNA sequence: TGTGCCAGCAGCCCCCGGGGGACACAGAGCTCCTACGAGCAGTACTTC.

The rearrangement uses TRBV19 and TRBJ2-7, with D perhaps being TRBD1 or TRBD2 (5 bases each). The CDR3 is 14 amino acids. Germline loops: CDR1 LNHDA, CDR2 SQIVND (reference sequence). Trimming pared 4 bases from V and 2 bases from J, leaving 12 bases between. The chain's CDR3 is CASSRDQGAYEQYF. CDR3 in DNA: TGTGCCAGTAGTAGGGACCAAGGGGCCTACGAGCAGTACTTC.

The chain combines TRBV9 with TRBJ2-5, with a tentative D call TRBD2 (6 bases). Germline CDR1 SGDLS, CDR2 YYNGEE. The CDR3 is 15 residues long. V dropped 4 bases and J dropped 4 bases, with 17 bases sitting between them. The chain's CDR3 is CASSPTSGARETQYF. The CDR3 nucleotides are TGTGCCAGCAGCCCGACTTCGGGAGCCCGAGAGACCCAGTACTTC.

The chain combines TRBV19 with TRBJ2-2; D is possibly TRBD1 (6 bases). CDR3 length: 13 amino acids. V was trimmed by 8 bases and J by 8 bases, leaving 15 bases between them. Germline CDR1 is LNHDA and CDR2 is SQIVND (reference sequence). The CDR3 here is CASPASQGGELFF. Written as DNA, the CDR3 is TGTGCCAGTCCCGCCTCACAGGGTGGGGAGCTGTTTTTT.

The chain uses TRBV7-6 and TRBJ2-7; no clear D gene. CDR3 size: 13 residues. V was cut by 3 bases and J by 3 bases, with 9 bases left in between. In germline, CDR1 is SGHVS, CDR2 FNYEAQ. The CDR3 DNA follows: TGTGCCAGCAGCTTGGAAATGTACTACGAGCAGTACTTC. Its translation is CASSLEMYYEQYF.

The V gene is TRBV7-2, the J gene TRBJ1-2; 10 nucleotides match TRBD1. V was clipped by 5 bases and J by 3 bases; unmatched bases: 9. The CDR3 has 16 residues. Germline CDR1 is SGHTA and CDR2 is FQGNSA. The DNA for the CDR3 is TGTGCCAGCAGCCAATTGCCGGGACAGGGGTACTATGGCTACACCTTC. Its protein product is CASSQLPGQGYYGYTF.

The chain is built from TRBV9 and TRBJ2-2; no clear D gene. The V end was cut by 1 base, the J end by 4 bases, with 8 bases between. This CDR3 has 14 residues. Germline values: CDR1 SGDLS, CDR2 YYNGEE. CDR3: CASSVTPGTGELFF. CDR3 coding DNA: TGTGCCAGCAGCGTAACTCCGGGCACCGGGGAGCTGTTTTTT.

This chain links TRBV19 with TRBJ2-5; 8 bases line up with TRBD1. Trimming cost V 0 bases and J 5 bases; bases outside gene matches: 2. CDR1 is LNHDA, CDR2 SQIVND, per germline (reference sequence). CDR3 length: 14 amino acids. CDR3 residues: CASSIDRGRETQYF. DNA of the CDR3: TGTGCCAGTAGTATAGACAGGGGGCGGGAGACCCAGTACTTC.

In the case of this clone: Other DNA sequences in the same sample also yield this CDR3. The chain is built from TRBV5-1 and TRBJ1-2, with a possible D match to TRBD1 (5 bases). The germline gives CDR1 SGHRS, CDR2 YFSETQ. The CDR3 runs to 15 residues. The ends were cut back, 3 bases at V and 1 base at J, with 13 bases in the middle. CDR3 bases: TGCGCCAGCAGCTCCCAGGGAGGCGGTAACTATGGCTACACCTTC. It yields the protein CASSSQGGGNYGYTF.

The chain employs TRBV19 and TRBJ2-7, with D possibly matching TRBD2 (6 bases). V lost 5 bases and J 0 bases, leaving 17 bases between the germline ends. Germline values: CDR1 LNHDA, CDR2 SQIVND (reference sequence). This CDR3 region has 16 residues. CDR3 nucleotide sequence: TGTGCCAGTAGTGGGGGGTTACCTACGTACTCCTACGAGCAGTACTTC. Its translation: CASSGGLPTYSYEQYF.

This chain links TRBV10-3 with TRBJ2-1, with a possible D match to TRBD1 (5 bases). V lost 0 bases and J lost 4, with 13 bases in between. Germline CDR1 is ENHRY and CDR2 is SYGVKD. The CDR3 spans 16 residues. CDR3 nucleotide sequence: TGTGCCATCAGTGAGTCAAGGGGTTCTACTTACAATGAGCAGTTCTTC. Amino acids: CAISESRGSTYNEQFF.

V gene TRBV7-9 combines with J gene TRBJ2-3; a possible D gene is TRBD2 (5 bases). The CDR3 length is 16 residues. CDR1 and CDR2 (germline): SEHNR, FQNEAQ (reference sequence). V lost 2 bases to trimming and J lost 0 bases, with 12 bases between them. The CDR3 nucleotides are TGTGCCAGCAGCTTACGGACTCCTACTAGCACAGATACGCAGTATTTT. It translates to CASSLRTPTSTDTQYF. The full variable domain, in which reference TRBV7-9 and TRBJ2-3 provide the parts outside the CDR3, is DTGVSQNPRHKITKRGQNVTFRCDPISEHNRLYWYRQTLGQGPEFLTYFQNEAQLEKSRLLSDRFSAERPKGSFSTLEIQRTEQGDSAMYLCASSLRTPTSTDTQYFGPGTRLTVL.

This chain links TRBV14 with TRBJ2-5, with 8 bases identical to TRBD1. This CDR3 is 17 amino acids long. Germline CDR1 reads SGHDN; CDR2 reads FVKESK. V lost 0 bases and J lost 5; bases outside the gene matches: 11. CDR3 protein: CASSQDRRTGWEETQYF. The DNA of the CDR3 is TGTGCCAGCAGCCAAGATCGGCGGACAGGGTGGGAGGAGACCCAGTACTTC.

This chain connects TRBV7-8 to TRBJ1-1; D not certain. The V gene lost 5 bases and the J gene lost 5 bases, with 15 bases spanning the gap. CDR1 SGHVS and CDR2 FQNEAQ come from the germline V gene. The CDR3 spans 14 residues. The CDR3 nucleotides are TGTGCCAGCAGCCTAATTCCGCGGGGTACTGAAGCTTTCTTT. Protein product: CASSLIPRGTEAFF.

V gene TRBV18 combines with J gene TRBJ2-7; TRBD1 matches at 7 bases. The trim removed 3 bases at V and 0 bases at J, leaving 8 bases unmatched. CDR1 and CDR2 (germline): KGHSH, LQKENI. This CDR3 has 16 residues. CDR3: CASSPPGTANSYEQYF. The CDR3 DNA reads as TGTGCCAGCTCACCCCCTGGGACAGCAAACTCCTACGAGCAGTACTTC.

The chain combines TRBV27 with TRBJ2-7; D remains ambiguous. Germline loops: CDR1 MNHEY, CDR2 SMNVEV (reference sequence). The CDR3 spans 14 residues. Trimming removed 6 bases from V and 2 bases from J, with 14 bases in between. The CDR3: CASSPLTLAYEQYF. The CDR3 nucleotides read TGTGCCAGCAGCCCCCTCACGTTAGCCTACGAGCAGTACTTC.

Comment on this clone: At one end the junction does not follow the germline gene, possibly because of a read error. The chain combines TRBV4-2 with TRBJ1-2; no clear D. Germline V lookup: CDR1 LGHNA, CDR2 YNFKEQ. This CDR3 region has 15 residues. The CDR3 coding sequence is TGTGCCAGCAGGCAAGCCCAGTCGGAGGCCTATGGCTACACCTTC. Protein sequence: CASRQAQSEAYGYTF.

The V and J genes are TRBV5-6 and TRBJ2-1; 8 nucleotides align to TRBD2. The V gene end was trimmed by 4 bases and the J gene end by 7 bases; junction bases not matched to a gene: 16. The CDR3 sequence is 17 residues long. Per the germline V gene, CDR1 is SGHDT and CDR2 is YYEEEE. The chain's CDR3 is CASSLLRSGSVTNEQFF. The DNA of the CDR3 is TGTGCCAGCAGCCTCCTTCGGAGCGGGAGTGTCACAAATGAGCAGTTCTTC.

The V and J genes are TRBV10-2 and TRBJ2-3, with D possibly being TRBD2 (6 bases). Trimming removed 8 bases from V and 1 base from J, with 16 bases in between. The CDR3 contains 15 residues. The germline gives CDR1 WSHSY, CDR2 SAAADI. CDR3 in DNA: TGCGCCAGCTTGGAGGGCAGATCAGGCACAGATACGCAGTATTTT. Amino acid sequence: CASLEGRSGTDTQYF.

The chain uses TRBV4-1 and TRBJ2-7; 10 nucleotides align to TRBD1. This CDR3 is 17 amino acids long. CDR1 and CDR2 (germline): MGHRA, YSYEKL. The V and J ends lost 4 bases and 2 bases, in that order; junction bases with no gene match: 11. The CDR3: CASSRRETGGAPYEQYF. CDR3 DNA sequence: TGCGCCAGCAGCCGTAGGGAGACAGGGGGCGCGCCCTACGAGCAGTACTTC.

This rearrangement joins TRBV27 to TRBJ2-7, with 10 bases lining up with TRBD1. This CDR3 region has 15 residues. The germline V gene has CDR1 MNHEY and CDR2 SMNVEV (reference sequence). V shed 5 bases, J shed 5 bases, and the junction held 9 bases outside the gene matches. The CDR3 is CASSTRTGGRDEQYF. The CDR3 coding sequence is TGTGCCAGCAGTACGCGGACAGGGGGTCGGGACGAGCAGTACTTC.

The V call is TRBV6-6, the J call TRBJ1-2; D remains ambiguous. Between the trimmed V and J ends, which lost 5 bases and 3 bases, there was a span of 10 bases. The CDR3 sequence is 13 residues long. Germline V lookup: CDR1 MNHNY, CDR2 SVGAGI (reference sequence). CDR3 coding DNA: TGTGCCAGCAGTGCCATCCTAGACTATGGCTACACCTTC. Protein sequence: CASSAILDYGYTF.

This clone has just one count. CDR3 loop: CASRGPAPGLSGNTIYF. Here the CDR3 DNA reads TGTGCCAGTAGGGGACCTGCGCCAGGGCTCTCTGGAAACACCATATATTTT. The chain combines TRBV28 with TRBJ1-3, with a tentative D call TRBD1 (5 bases). V was cut by 9 bases and J by 0 bases, with 21 bases left in between. The germline CDR1 and CDR2 sequences are MDHEN and SYDVKM. The CDR3 covers 17 residues.